The rows below give T cell receptor beta chains drawn from one sample of a study of OX40 agonist ivuxolimab in advanced cancers. Clones were read by immunoSEQ multiplex PCR, and TCRdb kept only the in-frame ones, dropping some. The table includes 50,000 to 65,000 clones, over 70% detected once. Specimen: CD4+ or CD8+ T cells sorted from blood, collected in a trial of the OX40 agonist ivuxolimab. Receptors originate from an adult with an advanced solid tumor such as melanoma, head and neck, liver or kidney cancer. The CDR3 runs from the conserved cysteine through the conserved F or W. D genes are given only for firm matches. Only some rows state a clone size, as once, few, many or a class for expanded clones.

>.|TRBD1|TRBJ2-7|TRBV6-5
CASRLTGGNEQYF
TGTGCCAGCAGGTTAACAGGGGGCAACGAGCAGTACTTC
>.|.|TRBJ2-3|TRBV5-1
CASSLQGGHDTQYF
TGCGCCAGCAGCTTGCAGGGGGGCCATGATACGCAGTATTTT
>.|TRBD1|TRBJ1-5|TRBV19
CASSIADRGQRRPQHF
TGTGCCAGTAGTATAGCAGACAGGGGTCAAAGGAGGCCCCAGCATTTT
>.|TRBD2|TRBJ2-7|TRBV19
CASSSGLAGGPFYEQYF
TGTGCCAGTAGTAGTGGACTAGCGGGAGGGCCATTTTACGAGCAGTACTTC
>.|.|TRBJ1-1|TRBV7-2
CASSLTTGSAFF
TGTGCCAGCAGCTTAACAACAGGGAGCGCTTTCTTT
>.|TRBD1|TRBJ1-2|TRBV2
CASSEGPGQLYGYTF
TGTGCCAGCAGTGAAGGGCCGGGACAGCTCTATGGCTACACCTTC
>.|.|TRBJ1-4|TRBV5-1
CASSYTDNEKGLFF
TGCGCCAGCAGCTATACGGATAATGAAAAAGGACTGTTTTTT
>.|.|TRBJ1-1|TRBV10-3
CATRLTGARAEAFF
TGTGCCACCAGGCTTACGGGGGCAAGAGCTGAAGCTTTCTTT
>.|.|TRBJ1-2|TRBV28
CASSLLDSYNYGYTF
TGTGCCAGCAGTTTATTGGACAGTTATAACTATGGCTACACCTTC
>.|TRBD1|TRBJ2-7|TRBV6-1
CASSNYRDSSYEQYF
TGTGCCAGCAGTAATTACCGGGACAGCTCCTACGAGCAGTACTTC
>.|.|TRBJ1-1|TRBV4-1
CASSRLSTGFTEAFF
TGCGCCAGCAGCCGCCTTAGCACAGGGTTCACTGAAGCTTTCTTT
>.|.|TRBJ2-1|TRBV5-4
CASSLGQSVNEQFF
TGTGCCAGCAGCTTGGGACAGAGCGTGAATGAGCAGTTCTTC
>once|TRBD1|TRBJ2-7|TRBV2
CASSAETGAVYEQYF
TGTGCCAGCAGTGCCGAGACAGGGGCGGTTTACGAGCAGTACTTC
>.|TRBD1|TRBJ1-4|TRBV18
CASSPGQGDEKLFF
TGTGCCAGCTCACCTGGACAGGGGGATGAAAAACTGTTTTTT